Sequencing of this TCR beta chain was carried out in a study of response to subunit inactivated influenza vaccine. MiXCR, run by TCRdb on the RT-PCR reads, gives a single entry per CDR3 protein. This sample carries about 620,000 distinct CDR3 sequences, about 11% of them seen once, and the ten largest clones take approximately 10%. These data were also reused for a study on T cells expressing NK-cell markers. This second study notes: Libraries used 5'RACE template switching adding universal primer site and UMIs. The contribution of dominant NKG2C+ clonotypes to CD8+ T cells in more than five donors was 1.0-7.0%.

The sequenced sample was PBMCs from blood, obtained on the day of vaccination. The receptor comes from a man between 50 and 59 years old who received an inactivated influenza vaccine.

CDR3 coding DNA: TGCGCCAGCAGCGTATGGACAGGAACCGGGGAGCTGTTTTTT. The encoded protein is CASSVWTGTGELFF. The chain joins TRBV4-3 to TRBJ2-2, with 7 bases matching TRBD1. The CDR3 is 14 amino acids. Per the germline V gene, CDR1 is LGHNA and CDR2 is YSLEER. Unmatched junction bases numbered 5, after V lost 5 bases and J lost 5 bases.